These 19 T cell receptor beta chains were sequenced from one sample in a study of blood T cell dynamics during melanoma immunotherapy. The sample's time point: week 3, after first cycle of checkpoint inhibitor. Method: immunoSEQ multiplex PCR; TCRdb's copy keeps in-frame clones and lacks some. The table lists about 19,000 clones, about 85% of them singletons. The specimen was blood, collected from a patient treated with checkpoint blockade. These receptors originate from a human donor with melanoma.

Points on this clone: A read error may account for a junction end that differs from germline. The V gene is TRBV10-3, the J gene TRBJ2-2; no firm D call. The CDR3 loop spans 14 amino acids. Germline V gene lookup returns CDR1 ENHRY and CDR2 SYGVKD. This CDR3 is CAVSRALDTGELFF. CDR3 nucleotides: TGTGCCGTCAGTCGGGCCCTGGACACCGGGGAGCTGTTTTTT.

The V and J genes are TRBV11-2 and TRBJ2-1; D remains unclear. CDR3 length: 14 residues. V was clipped by 1 base and J by 5 bases, with 9 bases between them. CDR1 SGHAT and CDR2 FQNNGV come from the germline V gene. The DNA for the CDR3 is TGTGCCAGCAGCTTAGCCCGCGTGAACAATGAGCAGTTCTTC. This translates into CASSLARVNNEQFF.

The chain combines TRBV27 with TRBJ1-4; TRBD1 matches at 9 bases. J was trimmed by 5 bases and V by 1 base; bases with no gene match: 2. The germline V gene encodes CDR1 MNHEY and CDR2 SMNVEV (reference sequence). The CDR3 totals 15 residues. CDR3 region: CASSLWGQGNEKLFF. Written as DNA, the CDR3 is TGTGCCAGCAGTTTATGGGGACAGGGAAATGAAAAACTGTTTTTT.

V is TRBV25-1 and J is TRBJ1-1; TRBD1 aligns across 8 bases. Germline V gives CDR1 MGHDK, CDR2 SYGVNS. The CDR3 consists of 14 residues. The junction had 8 bases not matched to a gene; V was cut back by 6 bases and J by 5 bases. The CDR3 region has the DNA TGTGCCAGCAGCCCGCAGGGGGCTTGGACTGAAGCTTTCTTT. This sequence encodes CASSPQGAWTEAFF.

This clone was observed a single time. This chain links TRBV7-9 with TRBJ1-1; 8 nucleotides agree with TRBD1. The ends lost 4 bases at V and 6 bases at J; junction bases unmatched: 10. CDR1 is SEHNR and CDR2 is FQNEAQ in the germline V gene (reference sequence). This CDR3 is built from 15 residues. The CDR3 DNA reads TGTGCCAGCAGCTCCGGACAGGGAGAATACTCTGAAGCTTTCTTT. It is translated as CASSSGQGEYSEAFF.

The chain carries TRBV7-9 and TRBJ1-5; unclear D gene. Germline lookup yields CDR1 SEHNR and CDR2 FQNEAQ (reference sequence). The germline V and J ends were trimmed by 5 bases and 5 bases, with 10 bases remaining between them. This CDR3 has 13 residues. This chain's CDR3 is CASSSSWDQPQHF. The CDR3 nucleotides are TGTGCCAGCAGCAGCTCATGGGATCAGCCCCAGCATTTT.

With regard to this clone: Additional DNA sequences in this sample encode the identical CDR3. The chain links TRBV6-4 to TRBJ2-1; D perhaps matches TRBD1 (6 bases). Per the germline V gene, CDR1 is MRHNA and CDR2 is SNTAGT. The CDR3 spans 13 residues. The germline V and J ends were trimmed by 2 bases and 5 bases, with 7 bases remaining between them. CDR3 protein: CASSDGDNNEQFF. The CDR3 nucleotides read TGTGCCAGCAGTGACGGGGACAACAATGAGCAGTTCTTC.

V usage is TRBV20-1 and J usage is TRBJ2-7, with D unclear. V was pared by 6 bases and J by 2 bases, with 8 bases between. The length of the CDR3 is 11 residues. Germline V gene sequence: CDR1 DFQATT, CDR2 SNEGSKA (reference sequence). CDR3 amino acids: CSASRTYEQYF. CDR3 sequence (DNA): TGCAGTGCCTCCCGGACCTACGAGCAGTACTTC.

The CDR3 sequence is CASPSGRALGEQFF. The CDR3 DNA follows: TGTGCCAGTCCCAGCGGGAGGGCCTTAGGTGAGCAGTTCTTC. The V gene is TRBV7-9, the J gene TRBJ2-1, with 10 positions matching TRBD2. CDR1 is SEHNR and CDR2 is FQNEAQ in the germline V gene (reference sequence). CDR3 length: 14 residues. The V and J ends lost 9 bases and 9 bases, in that order; junction bases with no gene match: 11. The variable domain in full, with the rest retrieved from reference TRBV7-9 and TRBJ2-1, is DTGVSQNPRHKITKRGQNVTFRCDPISEHNRLYWYRQTLGQGPEFLTYFQNEAQLEKSRLLSDRFSAERPKGSFSTLEIQRTEQGDSAMYLCASPSGRALGEQFFGPGTRLTVL.

The chain is built from TRBV7-9 and TRBJ1-3; D may be TRBD1 (5 bases). Between the trimmed V and J ends, which lost 5 bases and 0 bases, there was a span of 17 bases. The CDR3 is 17 amino acids. The germline V gene encodes CDR1 SEHNR and CDR2 FQNEAQ (reference sequence). The CDR3 region is CASSVSGTPSSGNTIYF. In DNA, the CDR3 is TGTGCCAGCAGCGTATCCGGGACGCCAAGCTCTGGAAACACCATATATTTT.

The chain is built from TRBV10-3 and TRBJ2-1; TRBD2 agrees at 14 bases. The V gene's germline CDR1 is ENHRY and CDR2 SYGVKD. The CDR3 is made up of 20 amino acids. V trimming: 0 bases; J trimming: 2 bases; junction bases outside the gene matches: 9. The CDR3 nucleotides read TGTGCCATCAGTGAGTCTGAGGGACTAGCGGGAGTTAACCCCTACAATGAGCAGTTCTTC. Protein product: CAISESEGLAGVNPYNEQFF.

V usage is TRBV30 and J usage is TRBJ1-1; D gene unclear. V lost 4 bases, J lost 5 bases, and 11 bases lay in between. The V gene's germline CDR1 is GTSNPN and CDR2 SVGIG (reference sequence). This CDR3 has 12 residues. The chain's CDR3 is CAWITVGTEAFF. The CDR3, as DNA: TGTGCCTGGATCACAGTGGGGACTGAAGCTTTCTTT. The full variable domain, rest sourced from reference TRBV30 and TRBJ1-1, is SQTIHQWPATLVQPVGSPLSLECTVEGTSNPNLYWYRQAAGRGLQLLFYSVGIGQISSEVPQNLSASRPQDRQFILSSKKLLLSDSGFYLCAWITVGTEAFFGQGTRLTVV.

The chain has TRBV5-1 and TRBJ2-7, with a tentative D call TRBD1 (5 bases). Germline CDR1 and CDR2: SGHRS and YFSETQ. The CDR3 sequence is 14 residues long. The germline V and J ends were trimmed by 2 bases and 0 bases, with 9 bases remaining between them. The CDR3: CASSFGHNSYEQYF. The DNA of the CDR3 is TGCGCCAGCAGCTTCGGACACAACTCCTACGAGCAGTACTTC.

V and J are TRBV11-2 and TRBJ2-5, with a tentative D call TRBD1 (6 bases). V shed 4 bases and J shed 4 bases, with 13 bases lying between them. This CDR3 region has 14 residues. Per the germline V gene, CDR1 is SGHAT and CDR2 is FQNNGV. In DNA, the CDR3 is TGTGCCAGCAGCTCCGCACAGGGACGAGAGACCCAGTACTTC. The encoded protein is CASSSAQGRETQYF.

The V and J genes are TRBV2 and TRBJ2-1; 11 bases agree with TRBD2. This CDR3 spans 15 amino acids. Germline-derived CDR1 and CDR2 are SNHLY and FYNNEI. With V trimmed by 3 bases and J by 4 bases, 2 bases remained unmatched. CDR3 coding DNA: TGTGCCAGCAGTGACGGGACTAGCGGATACAATGAGCAGTTCTTC. Translation: CASSDGTSGYNEQFF.

V is TRBV7-9 and J is TRBJ2-5; TRBD2 is a possible D gene (6 bases). The ends were cut back, 4 bases at V and 5 bases at J, with 14 bases in the middle. The CDR3 length is 14 residues. Germline lookup yields CDR1 SEHNR and CDR2 FQNEAQ (reference sequence). The CDR3, as DNA: TGTGCCAGCAGCTCCGCCCGGAGGGACGAGACCCAGTACTTC. Translating gives CASSSARRDETQYF.

The chain recombines TRBV28 with TRBJ1-4, with D possibly matching TRBD1 (6 bases). Germline V gene sequence: CDR1 MDHEN, CDR2 SYDVKM. Between the trimmed V and J ends, which lost 5 bases and 0 bases, there was a span of 13 bases. There are 16 residues in the CDR3. CDR3 nucleotide sequence: TGTGCCAGCAGTCCTCGTTGGACAGCAACTAATGAAAAACTGTTTTTT. Translation: CASSPRWTATNEKLFF.

The rearrangement links TRBV7-2 to TRBJ2-7, with TRBD2 identical over 11 bases. Trimming cost V 5 bases and J 0 bases; bases outside gene matches: 6. This CDR3 region has 16 residues. Looked up from germline, CDR1 is SGHTA and CDR2 is FQGNSA. Here the CDR3 reads CASSQTSGSSSYEQYF. The CDR3 DNA reads as TGTGCCAGCAGCCAAACTAGCGGGAGCTCCTCCTACGAGCAGTACTTC.

The sample holds one count of this clone. This chain links TRBV14 with TRBJ1-1; D is possibly TRBD1 (5 bases). The CDR3 spans 13 residues. Trimming stripped 6 bases from V and 4 bases from J, with 12 bases between. The germline gives CDR1 SGHDN, CDR2 FVKESK. In DNA, the CDR3 is TGTGCCAGCAGGCTGTCGGGGGTCACTGAAGCTTTCTTT. This sequence encodes CASRLSGVTEAFF. The full variable domain, its missing parts supplied by reference TRBV14 and TRBJ1-1, is EAGVTQFPSHSVIEKGQTVTLRCDPISGHDNLYWYRRVMGKEIKFLLHFVKESKQDESGMPNNRFLAERTGGTYSTLKVQPAELEDSGVYFCASRLSGVTEAFFGQGTRLTVV.